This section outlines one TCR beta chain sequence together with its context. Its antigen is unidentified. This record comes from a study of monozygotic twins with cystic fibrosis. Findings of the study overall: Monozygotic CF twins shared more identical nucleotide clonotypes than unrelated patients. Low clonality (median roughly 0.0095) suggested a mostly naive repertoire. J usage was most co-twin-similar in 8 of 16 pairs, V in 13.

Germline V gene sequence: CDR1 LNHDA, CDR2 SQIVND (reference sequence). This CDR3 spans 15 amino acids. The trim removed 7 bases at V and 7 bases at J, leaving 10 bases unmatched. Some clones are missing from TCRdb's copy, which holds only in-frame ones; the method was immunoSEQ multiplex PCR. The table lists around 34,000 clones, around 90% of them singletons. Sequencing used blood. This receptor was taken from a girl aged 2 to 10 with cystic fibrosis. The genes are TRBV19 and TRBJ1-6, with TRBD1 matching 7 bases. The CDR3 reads CASTRDSAVNSPLHF. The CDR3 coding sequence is TGTGCCAGTACCAGGGACAGCGCAGTCAATTCACCCCTCCACTTT.